This T cell receptor beta chain emerged from a study of blood T cell repertoires in COVID-19. Whole-study context: COVID-19 samples from acute and convalescent phases originated in the United States, Italy and Spain.

This CDR3 spans 14 amino acids. V lost 1 base and J lost 2, with 9 bases in between. From germline, CDR1 is KGHSH and CDR2 LQKENI. Original processing methods: Reference gene primer amplification in the assay estimated nucleated cell counts. This table comes from immunoSEQ multiplex PCR, and its TCRdb copy is limited to in-frame clones, with some not included. That table is the source of V, J and clone size, and D and trimming were worked out from the DNA. Of under 150,000 clones listed, 88% are singletons. This TCR derives from a woman aged 25 to 39 with acute COVID-19. Source material: PBMCs or T cells enriched from blood (not recorded which). The chain couples TRBV18 to TRBJ2-7; D is unclear. The CDR3 DNA follows: TGTGCCAGCTCACCACAGAGGTCGGCCTACGAGCAGTACTTC. Its translation is CASSPQRSAYEQYF.